This T cell receptor (beta chain) was sequenced for a study of long-term antiretroviral therapy in people with HIV. Germline CDR1 is LNHDA and CDR2 is SQIVND (reference sequence). The CDR3 runs 11 residues. Trimming pared 7 bases from V and 10 bases from J, leaving 14 bases between. With survey level as its setting, the immunoSEQ assay was v3.0. Clones were read by immunoSEQ multiplex PCR, and TCRdb kept only the in-frame ones, dropping some. The repertoire holds some 15,000 clones, 70% to 90% seen once, with around 10% in the top ten. The sample consisted of unsorted PBMCs, taken 6.2 years after starting antiretroviral therapy. This chain uses TRBV19 with TRBJ2-7, with a tentative D call TRBD1 (7 bases). This TCR derives from a man aged 40-55 years with HIV. The CDR3 here is CASTQQGTQYF. The CDR3 DNA reads TGTGCCAGTACCCAACAGGGGACTCAGTACTTC.